A single sample gave rise to the 13 T cell receptor beta chains below, sequenced in a study of cytomegalovirus exposure and HLA in healthy donors. In the PCR, 60 Vbeta and 13 Jbeta primers were used. The table came from immunoSEQ multiplex PCR; TCRdb's copy has only in-frame clones and leaves some out. The data contain some 90,000 clones, 65% to 85% of them seen just once; the ten biggest clones take up 2.7%. The source material was PBMCs. All receptors derive from a man aged 30 to 39 in good health and CMV-seronegative.

The V and J genes are TRBV4-1 and TRBJ2-1; possibly TRBD1 for D (5 bases). CDR1 is MGHRA, CDR2 YSYEKL, per germline. With 1 base removed from V and 6 bases from J, the gap between germline ends came to 13 bases. The CDR3 length is 15 residues. Here the CDR3 DNA reads TGCGCCAGCAGCCAAGGGCAGGGTATCATCAATGAGCAGTTCTTC. This sequence encodes CASSQGQGIINEQFF.

This sequence joins TRBV7-8 and TRBJ1-5; a weak D match, TRBD1 (5 bases). The V end lost 1 base, the J end lost 0 bases, and 13 bases lay between the germline ends. CDR1 is SGHVS, CDR2 FQNEAQ, per germline. The length of the CDR3 is 17 residues. CDR3 sequence (DNA): TGTGCCAGCAGCTTAGGACAGCCCGATAATAGCAATCAGCCCCAGCATTTT. It specifies CASSLGQPDNSNQPQHF.

V is TRBV27 and J is TRBJ2-3; 13 nucleotides match TRBD2. The CDR3 is 16 amino acids. Germline V lookup: CDR1 MNHEY, CDR2 SMNVEV (reference sequence). The J segment lost 7 bases and the V segment lost 6 bases, leaving 10 bases of the junction unmatched. CDR3 residues: CASSPKLAGGRYTQYF. In DNA, the CDR3 is TGTGCCAGCAGCCCCAAACTAGCGGGGGGGCGTTATACGCAGTATTTT.

The genes are TRBV5-1 and TRBJ1-4; no reliable D call. Germline CDR1 and CDR2: SGHRS and YFSETQ. V dropped 4 bases and J dropped 4 bases, with 14 bases sitting between them. The CDR3 runs to 15 residues. CDR3 in amino acids: CASSPTVSLNEKLFF. CDR3 nucleotides: TGCGCCAGCAGCCCCACAGTCTCCCTTAATGAAAAACTGTTTTTT.

This clone was found a few times. This rearrangement joins TRBV4-1 to TRBJ2-3, with 7 bases that match TRBD2. Trimming cost V 6 bases and J 2 bases; bases outside gene matches: 8. The CDR3 is made up of 15 amino acids. Germline V gene lookup returns CDR1 MGHRA and CDR2 YSYEKL. CDR3 bases: TGCGCCAGCAGTCGGGGAGGGGTGAACACAGATACGCAGTATTTT. Its protein is CASSRGGVNTDTQYF.

The chain links TRBV18 to TRBJ2-3, with 9 bases lining up with TRBD2. Germline V CDR1 and CDR2: KGHSH, LQKENI. V dropped 3 bases and J dropped 6; count of bases not matched to a gene: 7. The CDR3 length is 15 residues. This chain's CDR3 is CASSPTSGGGDTQYF. The CDR3 DNA is TGTGCCAGCTCACCGACTAGCGGAGGAGGGGATACGCAGTATTTT.

This sequence joins TRBV19 and TRBJ1-2, with a weak D call TRBD1 (6 bases). Trimming took 7 bases from V and 2 from J, leaving 14 bases between them. Germline lookup yields CDR1 LNHDA and CDR2 SQIVND (reference sequence). CDR3 length: 14 residues. In DNA, the CDR3 is TGTGCCAGTAAACCATTCCAGGGGAACTATGGCTACACCTTC. This translates into CASKPFQGNYGYTF.

This clone was picked up one time. V usage is TRBV7-6 and J usage is TRBJ2-1; the D is unclear. Germline V gene lookup returns CDR1 SGHVS and CDR2 FNYEAQ. V was pared by 3 bases and J by 7 bases, with 7 bases between. This CDR3 spans 12 amino acids. The CDR3 here is CASSLAANEQFF. CDR3 DNA: TGTGCCAGCAGCTTGGCGGCTAATGAGCAGTTCTTC.

The genes are TRBV5-6 and TRBJ2-7; D is perhaps TRBD2 (5 bases). Germline lookup yields CDR1 SGHDT and CDR2 YYEEEE. The CDR3 spans 12 residues. V lost 5 bases and J 3 bases, leaving 9 bases between the germline ends. CDR3 nucleotides: TGTGCCAGCAGAAGGAGGCACTACGAGCAGTACTTC. It encodes CASRRRHYEQYF.

V and J are TRBV19 and TRBJ1-1; D is perhaps TRBD1 (6 bases). The CDR3 totals 15 residues. CDR1 is LNHDA, CDR2 SQIVND, per germline (reference sequence). Trimming cost V 4 bases and J 4 bases, with 16 bases left between them. The CDR3 DNA reads as TGTGCCAGTAGTAACTCTGGCAGGGGATTCACTGAAGCTTTCTTT. Translation: CASSNSGRGFTEAFF.

The chain employs TRBV6-4 and TRBJ1-6, with TRBD1 identical over 8 bases. The CDR3 consists of 14 residues. V dropped 3 bases and J dropped 5; count of bases not matched to a gene: 0. Germline CDR1 reads MRHNA; CDR2 reads SNTAGT. CDR3 residues: CASSEDRDNSPLHF. The CDR3 nucleotides are TGTGCCAGCAGTGAGGACAGGGATAATTCACCCCTCCACTTT.

The chain recombines TRBV25-1 with TRBJ1-6; 7 nucleotides line up with TRBD1. In germline, CDR1 is MGHDK, CDR2 SYGVNS. Unmatched junction bases numbered 4, after V lost 6 bases and J lost 5 bases. CDR3 size: 14 residues. Here the CDR3 reads CASRRQGDNSPLHF. The CDR3 DNA reads TGTGCCAGCAGACGACAGGGAGATAATTCACCCCTCCACTTT.

The genes are TRBV15 and TRBJ1-4; D unclear. The CDR3 sequence is 14 residues long. With 1 base removed from V and 5 bases from J, the gap between germline ends came to 8 bases. Germline V lookup: CDR1 LNHNV, CDR2 YYDKDF (reference sequence). CDR3 nucleotide sequence: TGTGCCACCAGCAGAGTTGGCGGGAATGAAAAACTGTTTTTT. This gives the protein CATSRVGGNEKLFF.